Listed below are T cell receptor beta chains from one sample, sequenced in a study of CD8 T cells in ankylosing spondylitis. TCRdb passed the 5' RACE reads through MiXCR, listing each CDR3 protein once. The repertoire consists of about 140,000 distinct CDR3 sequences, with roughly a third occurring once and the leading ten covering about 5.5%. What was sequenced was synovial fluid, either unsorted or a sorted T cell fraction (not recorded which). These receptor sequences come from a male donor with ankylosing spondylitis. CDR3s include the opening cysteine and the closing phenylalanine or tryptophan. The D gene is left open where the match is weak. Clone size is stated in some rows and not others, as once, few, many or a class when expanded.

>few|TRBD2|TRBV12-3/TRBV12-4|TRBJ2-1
TGTGCCAGCAGTTTGACTAGCGGGTACAGCTCCTACAATGAGCAGTTCTTC
CASSLTSGYSSYNEQFF
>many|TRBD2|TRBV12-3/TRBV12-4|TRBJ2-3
TGTGCCAGCAGTTTTCGGGGAGGGCCAGATACGCAGTATTTT
CASSFRGGPDTQYF
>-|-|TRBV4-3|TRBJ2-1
TGCGCCAGCAGCCAAGAAGGCTGGAGCAATGAGCAGTTCTTC
CASSQEGWSNEQFF
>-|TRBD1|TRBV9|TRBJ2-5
TGTGCCAGCAGCCCCAGGGGGCGGAATATAGGCCAAGAGACCCAGTACTTC
CASSPRGRNIGQETQYF
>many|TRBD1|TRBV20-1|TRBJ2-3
TGCAGTGGTCCGGGAAGGGGGCAGGCAGATACGCAGTATTTT
CSGPGRGQADTQYF
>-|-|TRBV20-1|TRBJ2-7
TGCAGTGCTGAGGACAGCAACTACGAGCAGTACTTC
CSAEDSNYEQYF
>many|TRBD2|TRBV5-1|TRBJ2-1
TGCGCCAGCAGCTTGGGAGCGGGAGAGCAGTTCTTC
CASSLGAGEQFF
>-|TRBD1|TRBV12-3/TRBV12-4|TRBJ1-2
TGTGCCAGCAGTCACAGGGGGCATGGCTATGGCTACACCTTC
CASSHRGHGYGYTF
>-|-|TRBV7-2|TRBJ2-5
TGTGCCAGCAGCTTAGGAGGGGGGGGTCAAGGGACCCAGTACTTC
CASSLGGGGQGTQYF
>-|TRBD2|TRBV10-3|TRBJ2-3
TGTGCCATCAGTCAACTAGCGGGAGTTACAGATACGCAGTATTTT
CAISQLAGVTDTQYF
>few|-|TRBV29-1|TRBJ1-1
TGCAGCGTTTTTTTTTCAGGGTACGGCACTGAAGCTTTCTTT
CSVFFSGYGTEAFF
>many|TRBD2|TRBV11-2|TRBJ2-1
TGTGCCAGCAGCTTTCCCCCTTACTCTAGCGGGGGGGTCGGTGAGCAGTTCTTC
CASSFPPYSSGGVGEQFF
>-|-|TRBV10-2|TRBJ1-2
TGCGCCAGCCGAGAGGTTACAGGGAAGGGGAACTATGGCTACACCTTC
CASREVTGKGNYGYTF
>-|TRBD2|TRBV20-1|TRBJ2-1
TGCAGTGCTAGACCCAGCGGGGGGGCCTCATACAATGAGCAGTTCTTC
CSARPSGGASYNEQFF
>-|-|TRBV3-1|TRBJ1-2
TGTGCCAGCAGCCAAGATTATCTATGGAGTAACTATGGCTACACCTTC
CASSQDYLWSNYGYTF
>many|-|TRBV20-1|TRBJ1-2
TGCAGTGCTTTCCTTTATGGCTACACCTTC
CSAFLYGYTF
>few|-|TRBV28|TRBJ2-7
TGTGCCAGCAGGGAGGGGGGGGGCTACGAGCAGTACTTC
CASREGGGYEQYF
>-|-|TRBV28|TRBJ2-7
TGTGCCAGCAGGCCCGCGACTAACCCCGAGGTGCCATACTTC
CASRPATNPEVPYF
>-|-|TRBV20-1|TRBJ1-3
TGCAGTGCCCAAGACAGGCACTCTGGAAACACCATATATTTT
CSAQDRHSGNTIYF
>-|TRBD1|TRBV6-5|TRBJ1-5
TGTGCCAGCAGTTCCGCCGGACAGGGGCATCAGCCCCAGCATTTT
CASSSAGQGHQPQHF
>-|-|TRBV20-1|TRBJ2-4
TGCAGTGCTAGTTATCTAGCCAAAAACATTCAGTACTTC
CSASYLAKNIQYF
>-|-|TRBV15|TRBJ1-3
TGTGCCACCAGCAGAGAGCCAGGGAAGGGAAACACCATATATTTT
CATSREPGKGNTIYF
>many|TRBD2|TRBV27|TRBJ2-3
TGTGCCTCCCAGTCAGCGGGGGGGCATACGCAGTATTTT
CASQSAGGHTQYF